The source of this TCR beta chain is a study of spatial heterogeneity in lung cancer. Sample share makes this clonotype medium-sized (0.01 to 0.1%). TCRdb re-analysed the 5' RACE reads in MiXCR, keeping a single row per CDR3 protein. The table lists 7,500 to 10,000 distinct CDR3 sequences, 15% to 19% of them singletons. Noted time point: sample taken at primary tumor resection. This CDR3 spans 13 amino acids. Germline CDR1 reads DFQATT; CDR2 reads SNEGSKA (reference sequence). V was shortened by 6 bases and J by 5 bases, with 16 bases between the two germline ends. The J gene is TRBJ2-5, the V gene TRBV20-1, with D tentatively TRBD1 or TRBD2 (6 bases each). This TCR derives from a male donor with early-stage non-small cell lung cancer. The material sequenced was normal lung tissue next to the tumor, taken at surgery. The CDR3 protein is CSAPGGRGETQYF. The DNA for the CDR3 is TGCAGTGCCCCTGGGGGGCGAGGGGAGACCCAGTACTTC.